Considering frequency, the clone carrying this T cell receptor beta chain is medium-sized (0.01 to 0.1%). The antigen remains unidentified. This CDR3 comprises 13 residues. CDR1 and CDR2 (germline): SQVTM, ANQGSEA. This specimen belongs to a study of T cells expressing NK-cell markers. Study results and caveats: Four of the donors also had these clonotypes leading their CD3+CD56-NKG2C+ fraction.

In generating TCR beta cDNA, 5'RACE template switching with UMIs was used. Reanalyzing the 5' RACE reads, TCRdb keeps one entry per CDR3 protein, without DNA. The data include some 120,000 distinct CDR3 sequences; the top ten clones carry less than 20%. Sample: blood T cells: a sorted CD56 or NKG2C T cell subset, CD4+ or CD8+ T cells, or bulk PBMC T cells (not recorded which). The sequence came from a woman between 18 and 69 years old in good health. This chain connects TRBV29-1 to TRBJ2-1; the D call from TCRdb, TRBD1, cannot be confirmed without DNA. The CDR3 region is CSVQDRGRDEQFF.